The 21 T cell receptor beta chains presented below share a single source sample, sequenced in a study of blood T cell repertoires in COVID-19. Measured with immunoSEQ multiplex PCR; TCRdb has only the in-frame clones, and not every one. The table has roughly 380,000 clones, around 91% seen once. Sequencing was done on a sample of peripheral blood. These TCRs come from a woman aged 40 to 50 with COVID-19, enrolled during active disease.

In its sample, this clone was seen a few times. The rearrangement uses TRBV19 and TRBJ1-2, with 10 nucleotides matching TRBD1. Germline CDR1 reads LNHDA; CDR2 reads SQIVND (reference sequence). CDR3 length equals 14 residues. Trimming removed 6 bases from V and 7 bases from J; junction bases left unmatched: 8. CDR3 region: CASSRDRGGFGYTF. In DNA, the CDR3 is TGTGCCAGTAGCAGGGACAGGGGCGGTTTTGGCTACACCTTC.

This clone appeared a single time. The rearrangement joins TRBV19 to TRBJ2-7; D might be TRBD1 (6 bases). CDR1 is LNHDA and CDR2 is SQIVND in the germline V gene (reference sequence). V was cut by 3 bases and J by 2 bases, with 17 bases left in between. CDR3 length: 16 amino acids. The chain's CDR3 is CASSMAPQGNPYEQYF. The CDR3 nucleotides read TGTGCCAGTAGTATGGCTCCCCAGGGGAACCCCTACGAGCAGTACTTC.

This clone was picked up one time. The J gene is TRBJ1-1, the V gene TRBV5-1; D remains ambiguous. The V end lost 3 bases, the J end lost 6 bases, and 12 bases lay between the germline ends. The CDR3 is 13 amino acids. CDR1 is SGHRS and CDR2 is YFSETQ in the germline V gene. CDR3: CASSSSPGSEAFF. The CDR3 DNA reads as TGCGCCAGCAGCTCTAGCCCGGGCTCTGAAGCTTTCTTT.

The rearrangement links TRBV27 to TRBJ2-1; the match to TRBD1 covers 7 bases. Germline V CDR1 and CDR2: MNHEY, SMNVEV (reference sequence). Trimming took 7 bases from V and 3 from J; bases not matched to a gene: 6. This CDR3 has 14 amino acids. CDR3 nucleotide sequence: TGTGCCAGCACGCAGACAGGGTACTACAATGAGCAGTTCTTC. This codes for CASTQTGYYNEQFF.

The CDR3 DNA reads TGTGCCAGCAGCCCTGGGGGTGGACAGAACTACGAGCAGTACTTC. Amino acid sequence: CASSPGGGQNYEQYF. The chain is built from TRBV9 and TRBJ2-7, with D possibly matching TRBD1 (6 bases). V lost 4 bases and J 3 bases, leaving 17 bases between the germline ends. Germline loops: CDR1 SGDLS, CDR2 YYNGEE. The CDR3 runs 15 residues. Full variable domain (outside the CDR3, taken from reference TRBV9 and TRBJ2-7): DSGVTQTPKHLITATGQRVTLRCSPRSGDLSVYWYQQSLDQGLQFLIQYYNGEERAKGNILERFSAQQFPDLHSELNLSSLELGDSALYFCASSPGGGQNYEQYFGPGTRLTVT.

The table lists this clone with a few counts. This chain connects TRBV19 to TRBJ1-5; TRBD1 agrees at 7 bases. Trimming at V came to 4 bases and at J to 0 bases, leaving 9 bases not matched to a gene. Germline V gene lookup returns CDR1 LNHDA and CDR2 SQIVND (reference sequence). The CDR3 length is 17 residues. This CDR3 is CASSKTGVGDSNQPQHF. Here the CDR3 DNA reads TGTGCCAGTAGTAAAACAGGGGTCGGGGATAGCAATCAGCCCCAGCATTTT.

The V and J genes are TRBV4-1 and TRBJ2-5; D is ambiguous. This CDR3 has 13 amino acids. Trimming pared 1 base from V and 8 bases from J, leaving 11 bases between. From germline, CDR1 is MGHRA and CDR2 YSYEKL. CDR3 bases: TGCGCCAGCAGCCAAGTCTACCCGGGTACCCAGTACTTC. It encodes CASSQVYPGTQYF.

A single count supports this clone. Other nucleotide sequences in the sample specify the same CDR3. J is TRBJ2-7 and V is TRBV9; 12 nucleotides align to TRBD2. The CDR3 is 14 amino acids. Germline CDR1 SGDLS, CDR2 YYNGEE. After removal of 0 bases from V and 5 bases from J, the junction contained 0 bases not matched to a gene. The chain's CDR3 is CASSVGLAGDEQYF. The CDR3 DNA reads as TGTGCCAGCAGCGTAGGACTAGCGGGGGACGAGCAGTACTTC.

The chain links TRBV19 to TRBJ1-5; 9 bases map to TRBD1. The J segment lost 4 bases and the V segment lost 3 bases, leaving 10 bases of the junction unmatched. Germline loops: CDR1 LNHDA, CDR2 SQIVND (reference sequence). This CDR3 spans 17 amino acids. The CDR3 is CASSMKRWGQGNQPQHF. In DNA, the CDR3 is TGTGCCAGTAGTATGAAGAGGTGGGGACAGGGAAATCAGCCCCAGCATTTT.

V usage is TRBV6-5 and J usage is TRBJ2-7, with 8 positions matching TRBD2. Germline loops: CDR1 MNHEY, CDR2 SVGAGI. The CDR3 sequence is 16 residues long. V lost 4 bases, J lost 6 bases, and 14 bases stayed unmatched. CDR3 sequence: CASSFTRGLGTGEQYF. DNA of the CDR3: TGTGCCAGCAGTTTCACTCGGGGACTAGGAACCGGCGAGCAGTACTTC.

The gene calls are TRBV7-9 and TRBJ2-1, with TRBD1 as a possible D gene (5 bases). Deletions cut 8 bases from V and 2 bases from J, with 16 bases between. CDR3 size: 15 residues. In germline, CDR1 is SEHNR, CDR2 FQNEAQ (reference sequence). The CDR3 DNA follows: TGTGCCAGCCGGCGCGGCCAGGGTACCTACAATGAGCAGTTCTTC. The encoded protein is CASRRGQGTYNEQFF.

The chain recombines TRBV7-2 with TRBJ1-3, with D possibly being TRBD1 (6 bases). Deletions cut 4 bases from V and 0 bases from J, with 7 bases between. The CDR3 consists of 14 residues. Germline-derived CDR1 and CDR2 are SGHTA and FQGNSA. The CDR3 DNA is TGTGCCAGCAGCTGGACAGTCTCTGGAAACACCATATATTTT. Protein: CASSWTVSGNTIYF.

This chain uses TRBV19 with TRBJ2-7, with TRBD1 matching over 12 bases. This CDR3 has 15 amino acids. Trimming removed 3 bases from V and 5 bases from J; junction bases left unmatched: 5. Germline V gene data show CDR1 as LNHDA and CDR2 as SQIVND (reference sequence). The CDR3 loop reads CASSIPGQGANEQYF. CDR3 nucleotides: TGTGCCAGTAGTATCCCGGGACAGGGGGCGAACGAGCAGTACTTC. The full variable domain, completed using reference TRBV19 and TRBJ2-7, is DGGITQSPKYLFRKEGQNVTLSCEQNLNHDAMYWYRQDPGQGLRLIYYSQIVNDFQKGDIAEGYSVSREKKESFPLTVTSAQKNPTAFYLCASSIPGQGANEQYFGPGTRLTVT.

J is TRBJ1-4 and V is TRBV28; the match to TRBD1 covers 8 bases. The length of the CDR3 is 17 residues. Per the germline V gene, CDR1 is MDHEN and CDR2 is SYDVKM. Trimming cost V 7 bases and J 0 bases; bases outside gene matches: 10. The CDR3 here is CASKDRGGLSTNEKLFF. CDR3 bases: TGTGCCAGCAAAGACAGGGGAGGCCTGTCAACTAATGAAAAACTGTTTTTT.

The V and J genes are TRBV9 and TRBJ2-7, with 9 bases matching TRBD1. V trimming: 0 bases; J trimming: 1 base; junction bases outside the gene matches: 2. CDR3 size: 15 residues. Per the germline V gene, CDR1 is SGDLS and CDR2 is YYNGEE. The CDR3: CASSVGDRVSYEQYF. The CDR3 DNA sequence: TGTGCCAGCAGCGTAGGGGACAGGGTATCCTACGAGCAGTACTTC.

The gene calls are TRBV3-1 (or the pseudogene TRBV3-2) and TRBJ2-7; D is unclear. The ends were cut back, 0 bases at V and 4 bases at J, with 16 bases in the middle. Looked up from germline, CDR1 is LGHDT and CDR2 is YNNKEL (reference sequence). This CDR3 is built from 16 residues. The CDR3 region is CASSQDDSERLYEQYF. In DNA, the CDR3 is TGTGCCAGCAGCCAAGATGATTCCGAACGGTTATACGAGCAGTACTTC.

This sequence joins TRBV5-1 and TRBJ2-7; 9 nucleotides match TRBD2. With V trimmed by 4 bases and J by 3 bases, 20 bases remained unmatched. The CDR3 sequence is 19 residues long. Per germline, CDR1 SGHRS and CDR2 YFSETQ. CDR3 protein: CASSQSIGNLAGRSYEQYF. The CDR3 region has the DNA TGCGCCAGCAGCCAATCAATAGGGAATCTAGCGGGAAGAAGCTACGAGCAGTACTTC.

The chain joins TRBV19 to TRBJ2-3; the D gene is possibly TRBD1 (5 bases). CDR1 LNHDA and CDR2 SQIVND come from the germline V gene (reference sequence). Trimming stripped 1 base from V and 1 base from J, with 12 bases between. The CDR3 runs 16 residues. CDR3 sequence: CASSIGQGLGTDTQYF. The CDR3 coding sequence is TGTGCCAGTAGTATAGGGCAGGGTCTAGGCACAGATACGCAGTATTTT.

Here the CDR3 DNA reads TGTGCCAGCAGTCGGGGACAGGGGAACACTGAAGCTTTCTTT. It encodes CASSRGQGNTEAFF. The J gene is TRBJ1-1, the V gene TRBV6-2 or TRBV6-3; 9 positions match TRBD1. The CDR3 sequence is 14 residues long. The germline CDR1 and CDR2 sequences are MNHEY and SVGEGT. Trimming took 5 bases from V and 1 from J; bases not matched to a gene: 2.

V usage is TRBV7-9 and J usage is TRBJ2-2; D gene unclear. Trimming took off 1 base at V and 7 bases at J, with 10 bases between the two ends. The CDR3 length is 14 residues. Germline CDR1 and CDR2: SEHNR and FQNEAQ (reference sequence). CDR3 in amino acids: CASSLGSVNGELFF. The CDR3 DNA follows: TGTGCCAGCAGCTTAGGCTCGGTAAACGGGGAGCTGTTTTTT.

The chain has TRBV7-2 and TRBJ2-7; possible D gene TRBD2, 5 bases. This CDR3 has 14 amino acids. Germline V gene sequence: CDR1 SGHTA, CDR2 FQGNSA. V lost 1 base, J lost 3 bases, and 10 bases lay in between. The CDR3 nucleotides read TGTGCCAGCAGCTTAGGAGGGTACTACTACGAGCAGTACTTC. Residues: CASSLGGYYYEQYF.